This T cell receptor (beta chain) was recorded in a study of patients and donors after allogeneic stem cell transplantation. One entry per CDR3 protein results from TCRdb running MiXCR on the RT-PCR reads. Here the sample spans roughly 250,000 distinct CDR3 sequences, approximately 14% being singletons. CDR3 size: 16 residues. CDR1 MNHEY and CDR2 SVGAGI come from the germline V gene. Losses at the gene ends were 0 bases for V and 0 bases for J; bases not matched to a gene: 1. The sequence came from a human donor who was either an allogeneic HSCT recipient or a stem cell or donor lymphocyte infusion donor (not recorded which). It is not recorded whose cells these are; they may come from a transplant donor. Material for sequencing was blood, either unsorted or a sorted T cell fraction (not recorded which). The genes are TRBV6-5 and TRBJ2-5, with 10 bases fitting TRBD1. This CDR3 reads CASSYSGQGYQETQYF. In DNA form, the CDR3 reads TGTGCCAGCAGTTACTCGGGACAGGGGTACCAAGAGACCCAGTACTTC.